Shown below are 20 T cell receptor beta chains from a single sample sequenced in a study of blood T cell repertoires in COVID-19. The method was immunoSEQ multiplex PCR; TCRdb's version includes in-frame clones alone and lacks a portion of them. Of 330,000 or so clones in the sample, roughly 87% were seen once. Material for sequencing was peripheral blood. Every receptor here comes from a man aged 25 to 40 with COVID-19, enrolled during active disease.

The rearrangement links TRBV5-1 to TRBJ2-7; 8 positions match TRBD2. In germline, CDR1 is SGHRS, CDR2 YFSETQ. The CDR3 has 15 amino acids. The J segment lost 0 bases and the V segment lost 5 bases, leaving 7 bases of the junction unmatched. The CDR3 nucleotides are TGCGCCAGCAGTCCACTAGCGGACATCTCCTACGAGCAGTACTTC. This encodes CASSPLADISYEQYF. The complete variable domain, with remaining parts taken from reference TRBV5-1 and TRBJ2-7, reads KAGVTQTPRYLIKTRGQQVTLSCSPISGHRSVSWYQQTPGQGLQFLFEYFSETQRNKGNFPGRFSGRQFSNSRSEMNVSTLELGDSALYLCASSPLADISYEQYFGPGTRLTVT.

The chain has TRBV9 and TRBJ2-3, with 8 bases fitting TRBD2. The germline V gene has CDR1 SGDLS and CDR2 YYNGEE. J gave up 2 bases and V 4 bases, and 3 bases lay outside the gene matches. The CDR3 sequence is 14 residues long. The CDR3 protein is CASSPGGITDTQYF. Written as DNA, the CDR3 is TGTGCCAGCAGCCCGGGGGGGATCACAGATACGCAGTATTTT.

The chain combines TRBV27 with TRBJ2-1; D possibly corresponds to TRBD2 (5 bases). The CDR3 extends over 12 amino acids. In germline, CDR1 is MNHEY, CDR2 SMNVEV (reference sequence). V lost 6 bases to trimming and J lost 4 bases, with 7 bases between them. CDR3 sequence: CASSGVYNEQFF. The CDR3 coding sequence is TGTGCCAGCAGCGGGGTGTACAATGAGCAGTTCTTC.

The V and J genes are TRBV27 and TRBJ2-1; possible D gene TRBD1, 5 bases. The ends were cut back, 3 bases at V and 7 bases at J, with 10 bases in the middle. The CDR3 has 13 amino acids. Germline CDR1 reads MNHEY; CDR2 reads SMNVEV (reference sequence). The CDR3 region is CASSFIQGNEQFF. CDR3 sequence (DNA): TGTGCCAGCAGTTTTATTCAGGGTAATGAGCAGTTCTTC.

V usage is TRBV7-2 and J usage is TRBJ1-1, with 10 bases matching TRBD1. The germline V gene encodes CDR1 SGHTA and CDR2 FQGNSA. V trimming: 5 bases; J trimming: 1 base; junction bases outside the gene matches: 7. The CDR3 runs to 16 residues. Here the CDR3 reads CASSNRQGAGNTEAFF. The CDR3, as DNA: TGTGCCAGCAGCAACAGACAGGGGGCAGGGAACACTGAAGCTTTCTTT.

This chain joins TRBV28 and TRBJ2-7; 11 bases agree with TRBD1. The V segment lost 4 bases and the J segment 7 bases; nucleotides outside the gene matches: 6. Germline V gene lookup returns CDR1 MDHEN and CDR2 SYDVKM. The CDR3 extends over 14 amino acids. CDR3 region: CASSWDRGAWEQYF. CDR3 DNA sequence: TGTGCCAGCAGTTGGGACAGGGGGGCGTGGGAGCAGTACTTC.

V usage is TRBV7-2 and J usage is TRBJ2-5; D unresolved. V shed 4 bases and J shed 3 bases, with 9 bases lying between them. Germline loops: CDR1 SGHTA, CDR2 FQGNSA. There are 13 residues in the CDR3. CDR3: CASSSDKKETQYF. DNA for the CDR3: TGTGCCAGCAGCTCCGACAAGAAAGAGACCCAGTACTTC.

The chain employs TRBV7-9 and TRBJ1-2; TRBD1 is a possible D gene (6 bases). The CDR3 length is 15 residues. Germline V lookup: CDR1 SEHNR, CDR2 FQNEAQ (reference sequence). The V end lost 1 base, the J end lost 5 bases, and 14 bases lay between the germline ends. In nucleotides, the CDR3 is TGTGCCAGCAGCTTAGGACAGGATAATACGTATGGCTACACCTTC. The encoded protein is CASSLGQDNTYGYTF.

The chain joins TRBV9 to TRBJ2-7, with 11 bases fitting TRBD1. V was pared by 4 bases and J by 6 bases, with 6 bases of the junction left unmatched. The CDR3 has 14 residues. From germline, CDR1 is SGDLS and CDR2 YYNGEE. The chain's CDR3 is CASSLRGQGGEQYF. CDR3 nucleotide sequence: TGTGCCAGCAGCCTCCGGGGACAGGGGGGCGAGCAGTACTTC.

The chain uses TRBV7-2 and TRBJ2-1; tentatively, D is TRBD2 (6 bases). CDR1 SGHTA and CDR2 FQGNSA come from the germline V gene. The ends were cut back, 2 bases at V and 4 bases at J, with 15 bases in the middle. The CDR3 has 16 amino acids. Here the CDR3 DNA reads TGTGCCAGCAGCTTACACCAGGGACTTGAGTACAATGAGCAGTTCTTC. It specifies CASSLHQGLEYNEQFF.

The V and J genes are TRBV27 and TRBJ2-7, with D perhaps matching TRBD2 (6 bases). Trimming took off 2 bases at V and 4 bases at J, with 15 bases between the two ends. This CDR3 is 15 amino acids long. Germline loops: CDR1 MNHEY, CDR2 SMNVEV (reference sequence). The CDR3 sequence: CASSLMGSGQYEQYF. In DNA form, the CDR3 reads TGTGCCAGCAGTTTAATGGGGAGCGGGCAGTACGAGCAGTACTTC.

The chain combines TRBV21-1 with TRBJ1-1; TRBD1, as called in the table, went unchecked against the DNA. TRBV21-1 is designated a pseudogene. The CDR3 has 21 amino acids. The CDR3 reads CASVKEGTGPQLGYETTEAFF. The CDR3 DNA is TGTGCCAGCGTCAAAGAGGGGACAGGGCCCCAACTAGGGTATGAAACCACTGAAGCTTTCTTT.

The V gene is TRBV30, the J gene TRBJ2-1, with 15 bases aligning to TRBD2. The CDR3 runs to 17 residues. The trim removed 2 bases at V and 2 bases at J, leaving 4 bases unmatched. Germline lookup yields CDR1 GTSNPN and CDR2 SVGIG (reference sequence). CDR3 nucleotides: TGTGCCTGGAGTCCAGGACTAGCGGGAGGGACCTACAATGAGCAGTTCTTC. Translating gives CAWSPGLAGGTYNEQFF. Drawing the rest from reference TRBV30 and TRBJ2-1, the complete variable domain is SQTIHQWPATLVQPVGSPLSLECTVEGTSNPNLYWYRQAAGRGLQLLFYSVGIGQISSEVPQNLSASRPQDRQFILSSKKLLLSDSGFYLCAWSPGLAGGTYNEQFFGPGTRLTVL.

This chain uses TRBV27 with TRBJ2-5; D perhaps matches TRBD1 (5 bases). The germline gives CDR1 MNHEY, CDR2 SMNVEV (reference sequence). This CDR3 spans 16 amino acids. The germline V and J ends were trimmed by 7 bases and 1 base, with 19 bases remaining between them. The CDR3 is CASTSGLGRPQETQYF. The CDR3 DNA follows: TGTGCCAGCACTTCCGGGTTGGGGCGACCCCAAGAGACCCAGTACTTC.

V and J are TRBV3-1 (or the pseudogene TRBV3-2) and TRBJ2-2; 9 nucleotides line up with TRBD2. Germline V gene sequence: CDR1 LGHDT, CDR2 YNNKEL (reference sequence). Trimming cost V 1 base and J 4 bases; bases outside gene matches: 7. The CDR3 contains 17 residues. CDR3 nucleotides: TGTGCCAGCAGCCAAGGTCCTAGCGGGGCCACCACCGGGGAGCTGTTTTTT. Amino acids: CASSQGPSGATTGELFF.

The V call is TRBV28, the J call TRBJ2-7; 11 nucleotides match TRBD1. This CDR3 comprises 15 residues. Germline loops: CDR1 MDHEN, CDR2 SYDVKM. V shed 3 bases, J shed 5 bases, and the junction held 6 bases outside the gene matches. The chain's CDR3 is CASSLWTGGLDEQYF. CDR3 DNA sequence: TGTGCCAGCAGTTTGTGGACAGGGGGCTTGGACGAGCAGTACTTC. The full variable domain, its missing parts supplied by reference TRBV28 and TRBJ2-7, is DVKVTQSSRYLVKRTGEKVFLECVQDMDHENMFWYRQDPGLGLRLIYFSYDVKMKEKGDIPEGYSVSREKKERFSLILESASTNQTSMYLCASSLWTGGLDEQYFGPGTRLTVT.

This chain connects TRBV5-1 to TRBJ2-7; 9 bases fit TRBD2. CDR1 and CDR2 (germline): SGHRS, YFSETQ. This CDR3 spans 15 amino acids. Germline trimming cut 2 bases from V and 2 bases from J; bases unmatched to any gene: 5. CDR3 in amino acids: CASSFLASGAYEQYF. CDR3 sequence (DNA): TGCGCCAGCAGCTTCCTCGCTAGCGGGGCCTACGAGCAGTACTTC.

DNA of the CDR3: TGTGCCAGCAGCCAAGAGTACAGGCAAGAGACCCAGTACTTC. Translation: CASSQEYRQETQYF. The chain uses TRBV14 and TRBJ2-5; D possibly corresponds to TRBD1 (5 bases). Germline V gives CDR1 SGHDN, CDR2 FVKESK. With 0 bases removed from V and 2 bases from J, the gap between germline ends came to 7 bases. This CDR3 is built from 14 residues. The full variable domain, its missing parts supplied by reference TRBV14 and TRBJ2-5, is EAGVTQFPSHSVIEKGQTVTLRCDPISGHDNLYWYRRVMGKEIKFLLHFVKESKQDESGMPNNRFLAERTGGTYSTLKVQPAELEDSGVYFCASSQEYRQETQYFGPGTRLLVL.

This rearrangement joins TRBV27 to TRBJ2-1, with D hard to call. In germline, CDR1 is MNHEY, CDR2 SMNVEV (reference sequence). V shed 6 bases and J shed 2 bases, with 17 bases lying between them. The CDR3 totals 16 residues. The CDR3 reads CASSTDLLTTYNEQFF. CDR3 DNA sequence: TGTGCCAGCAGCACTGACCTTCTGACAACCTACAATGAGCAGTTCTTC.

The chain couples TRBV19 to TRBJ1-1; D is ambiguous. V dropped 0 bases and J dropped 0 bases, with 11 bases sitting between them. The germline V gene encodes CDR1 LNHDA and CDR2 SQIVND (reference sequence). The CDR3 length is 16 residues. The CDR3 protein is CASSIDRGSMNTEAFF. CDR3 DNA sequence: TGTGCCAGTAGTATAGATCGTGGCAGTATGAACACTGAAGCTTTCTTT. The variable domain in full, with the rest retrieved from reference TRBV19 and TRBJ1-1, is DGGITQSPKYLFRKEGQNVTLSCEQNLNHDAMYWYRQDPGQGLRLIYYSQIVNDFQKGDIAEGYSVSREKKESFPLTVTSAQKNPTAFYLCASSIDRGSMNTEAFFGQGTRLTVV.